The source of this T cell receptor beta chain is a study of TIL therapy for anti-PD-1-resistant metastatic lung cancer. Study at large: Median tumor mutation burden was 1.5 mutations per megabase. Study-wide points: Patients were highly selected, enriched for treatment-naive, never-smoker and oncogene-addicted cases.

Sequencing used immunoSEQ v3. Repertoires were generated with immunoSEQ multiplex PCR, while TCRdb's copy carries only in-frame clones and drops some. The sample has about 60,000 clones; about two thirds are singletons. Noted time point: pre-treatment sample, taken before nivolumab and TIL therapy. About this clone itself: Antigen unknown.

The material was blood, obtained at baseline. This sequence was found in a person between 30 and 80 years old with non-small cell lung cancer.

CDR3 DNA: TGTGCCAGCAGTGGGACGAGTCGGAACATTCAGTACTTC. Protein: CASSGTSRNIQYF. The chain links TRBV6-5 to TRBJ2-4; tentatively, D is TRBD1 or TRBD2 (5 bases each). Germline assignment: CDR1 MNHEY and CDR2 SVGAGI. The CDR3 spans 13 residues. V shed 5 bases and J shed 7 bases, with 12 bases lying between them.